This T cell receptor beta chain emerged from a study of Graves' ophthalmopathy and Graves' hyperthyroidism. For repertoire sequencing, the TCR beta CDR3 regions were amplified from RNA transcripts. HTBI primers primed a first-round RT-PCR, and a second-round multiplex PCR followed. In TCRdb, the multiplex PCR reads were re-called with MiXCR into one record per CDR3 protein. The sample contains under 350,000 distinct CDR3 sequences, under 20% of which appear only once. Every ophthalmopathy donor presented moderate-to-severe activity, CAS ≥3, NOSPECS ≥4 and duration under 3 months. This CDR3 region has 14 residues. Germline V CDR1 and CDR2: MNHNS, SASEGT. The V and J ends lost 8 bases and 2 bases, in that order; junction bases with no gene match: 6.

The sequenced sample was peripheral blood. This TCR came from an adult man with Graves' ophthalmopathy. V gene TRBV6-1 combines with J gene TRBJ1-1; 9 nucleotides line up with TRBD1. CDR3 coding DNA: TGTGCCAGCGGGCCGGGACAGGGAAACACTGAAGCTTTCTTT. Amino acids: CASGPGQGNTEAFF.